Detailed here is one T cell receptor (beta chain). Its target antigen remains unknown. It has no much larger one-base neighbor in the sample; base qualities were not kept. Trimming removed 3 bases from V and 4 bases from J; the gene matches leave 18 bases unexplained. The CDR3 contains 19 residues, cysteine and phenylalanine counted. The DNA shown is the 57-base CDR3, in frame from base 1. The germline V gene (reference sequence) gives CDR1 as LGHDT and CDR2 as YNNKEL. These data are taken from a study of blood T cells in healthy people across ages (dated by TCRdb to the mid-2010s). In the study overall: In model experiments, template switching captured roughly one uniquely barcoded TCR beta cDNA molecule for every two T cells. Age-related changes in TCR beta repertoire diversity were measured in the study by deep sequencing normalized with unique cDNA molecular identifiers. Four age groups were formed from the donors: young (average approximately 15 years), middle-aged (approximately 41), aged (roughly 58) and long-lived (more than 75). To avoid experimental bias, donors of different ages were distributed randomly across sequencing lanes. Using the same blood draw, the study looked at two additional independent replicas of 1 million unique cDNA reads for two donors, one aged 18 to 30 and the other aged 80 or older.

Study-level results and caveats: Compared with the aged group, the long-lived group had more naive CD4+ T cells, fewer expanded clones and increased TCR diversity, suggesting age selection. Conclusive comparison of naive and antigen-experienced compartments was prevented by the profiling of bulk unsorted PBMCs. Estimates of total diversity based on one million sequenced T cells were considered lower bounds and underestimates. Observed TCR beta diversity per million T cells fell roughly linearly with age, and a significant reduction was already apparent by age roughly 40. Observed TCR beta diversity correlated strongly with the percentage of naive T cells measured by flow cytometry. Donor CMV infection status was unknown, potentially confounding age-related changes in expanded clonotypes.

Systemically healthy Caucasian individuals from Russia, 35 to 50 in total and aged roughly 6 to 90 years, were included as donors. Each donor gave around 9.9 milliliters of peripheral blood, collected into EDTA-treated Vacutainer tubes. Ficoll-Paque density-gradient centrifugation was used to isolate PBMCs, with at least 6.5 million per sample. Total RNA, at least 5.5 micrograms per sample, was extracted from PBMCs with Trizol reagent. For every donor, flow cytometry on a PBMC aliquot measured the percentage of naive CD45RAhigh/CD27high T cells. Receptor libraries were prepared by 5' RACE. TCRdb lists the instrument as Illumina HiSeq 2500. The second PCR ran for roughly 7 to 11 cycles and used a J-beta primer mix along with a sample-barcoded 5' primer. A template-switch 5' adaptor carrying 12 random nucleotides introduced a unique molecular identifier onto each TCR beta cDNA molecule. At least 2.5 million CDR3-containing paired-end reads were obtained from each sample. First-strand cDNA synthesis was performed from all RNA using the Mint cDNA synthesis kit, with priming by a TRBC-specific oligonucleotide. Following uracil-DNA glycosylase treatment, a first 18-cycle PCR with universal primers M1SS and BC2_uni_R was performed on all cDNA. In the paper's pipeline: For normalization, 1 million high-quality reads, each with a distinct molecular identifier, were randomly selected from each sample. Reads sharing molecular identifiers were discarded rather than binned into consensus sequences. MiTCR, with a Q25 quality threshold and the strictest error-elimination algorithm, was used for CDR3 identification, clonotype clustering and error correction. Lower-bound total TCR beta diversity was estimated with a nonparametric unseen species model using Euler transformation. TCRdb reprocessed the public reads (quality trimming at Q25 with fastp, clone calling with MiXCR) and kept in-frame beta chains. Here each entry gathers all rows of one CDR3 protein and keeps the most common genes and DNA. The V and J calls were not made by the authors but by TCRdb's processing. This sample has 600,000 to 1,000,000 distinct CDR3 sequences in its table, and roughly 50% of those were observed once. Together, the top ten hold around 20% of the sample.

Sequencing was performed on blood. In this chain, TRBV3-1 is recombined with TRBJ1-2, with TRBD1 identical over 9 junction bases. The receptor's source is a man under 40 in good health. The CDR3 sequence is CASSQIAGTGIGEGYGYTF. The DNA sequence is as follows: TGTGCCAGCAGCCAGATCGCCGGGACAGGGATTGGAGAGGGCTATGGCTACACCTTC.